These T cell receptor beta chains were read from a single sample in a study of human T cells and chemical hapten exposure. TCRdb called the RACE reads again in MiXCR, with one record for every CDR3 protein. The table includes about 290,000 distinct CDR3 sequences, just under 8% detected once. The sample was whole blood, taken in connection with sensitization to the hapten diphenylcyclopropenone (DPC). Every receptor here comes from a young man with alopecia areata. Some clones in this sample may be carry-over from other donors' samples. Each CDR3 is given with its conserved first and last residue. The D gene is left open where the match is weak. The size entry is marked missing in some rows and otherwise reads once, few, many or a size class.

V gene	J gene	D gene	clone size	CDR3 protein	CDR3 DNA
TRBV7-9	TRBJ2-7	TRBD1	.	CASSGRTGLSYEQYF	TGTGCCAGCAGCGGACGGACAGGGCTTTCCTACGAGCAGTACTTC
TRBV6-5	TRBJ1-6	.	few	CASSYSERFYNSPLHF	TGTGCCAGCAGTTACTCGGAGAGGTTCTATAATTCACCCCTCCACTTT
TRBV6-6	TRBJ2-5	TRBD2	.	CASSYQGLAGTGQETQYF	TGTGCCAGCAGTTACCAAGGACTAGCGGGGACTGGGCAAGAGACCCAGTACTTC
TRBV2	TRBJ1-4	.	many	CASSTRVSEEKLFF	TGTGCCAGCAGTACTCGGGTCTCAGAGGAAAAACTGTTTTTT
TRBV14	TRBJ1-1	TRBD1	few	CASSQDRWAGTGKLNREAFF	TGTGCCAGCAGCCAAGATCGATGGGCCGGGACAGGGAAATTGAACAGGGAAGCTTTCTTT
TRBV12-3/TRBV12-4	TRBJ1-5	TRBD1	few	CASAYRGTPHQPQHF	TGTGCCAGCGCCTACAGGGGGACCCCCCATCAGCCCCAGCATTTT
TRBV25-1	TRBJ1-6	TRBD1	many	CASSRDRGNNSPLHF	TGTGCCAGCAGTCGCGACAGGGGAAATAATTCACCCCTCCACTTT
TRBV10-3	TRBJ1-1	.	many	CAISGAGEGTEAFF	TGTGCCATCAGTGGCGCAGGGGAGGGCACTGAAGCTTTCTTT
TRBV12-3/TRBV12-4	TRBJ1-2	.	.	CASTFLTDIGYTF	TGTGCCAGCACCTTTTTGACGGACATAGGCTACACCTTC
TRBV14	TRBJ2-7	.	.	CASSHGASYEQYF	TGTGCCAGCAGCCACGGGGCCTCCTACGAGCAGTACTTC
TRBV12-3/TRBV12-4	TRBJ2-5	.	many	CASSFGQKETQYF	TGTGCCAGCAGTTTCGGGCAGAAAGAGACCCAGTACTTC
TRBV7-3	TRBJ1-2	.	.	CASSLKDDTPNYGYTF	TGTGCCAGCAGCTTAAAAGACGATACCCCTAACTATGGCTACACCTTC
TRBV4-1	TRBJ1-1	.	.	CASSQIPRGTEAFF	TGCGCCAGCAGCCAAATACCCCGGGGCACTGAAGCTTTCTTT
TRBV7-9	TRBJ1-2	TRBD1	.	CASSFSWTGDGYTF	TGTGCCAGCAGCTTTTCCTGGACAGGGGATGGCTACACCTTC
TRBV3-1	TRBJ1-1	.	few	CASSQVSGGGRAFF	TGTGCCAGCAGCCAAGTCTCGGGGGGCGGTCGAGCTTTCTTT
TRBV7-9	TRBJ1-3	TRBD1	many	CASSSRQGANWSIYF	TGTGCCAGCAGCTCCCGTCAGGGGGCGAATTGGTCCATATATTTT
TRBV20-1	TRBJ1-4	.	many	CSARNRGTTNEKLFF	TGCAGTGCTAGGAACCGGGGGACAACTAATGAAAAACTGTTTTTT
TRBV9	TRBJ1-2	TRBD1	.	CASSAGQGARGYTF	TGTGCCAGCAGCGCCGGACAGGGGGCTCGTGGCTACACCTTC
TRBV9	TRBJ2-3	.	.	CASSVRGDTQYF	TGTGCCAGCAGCGTACGGGGAGATACGCAGTATTTT
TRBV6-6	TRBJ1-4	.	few	CASSYSTGWDSNEKLFF	TGTGCCAGCAGTTACTCGACGGGATGGGATTCTAATGAAAAACTGTTTTTT
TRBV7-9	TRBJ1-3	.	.	CASSFTDTGNTIYF	TGTGCCAGCAGCTTCACGGACACTGGAAACACCATATATTTT
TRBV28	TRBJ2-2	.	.	CASSLSLGELFF	TGTGCCAGCAGTTTAAGTCTGGGGGAGCTGTTTTTT
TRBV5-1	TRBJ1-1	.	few	CASSLAIDGTEAFF	TGCGCCAGCAGCTTGGCCATCGACGGCACTGAAGCTTTCTTT
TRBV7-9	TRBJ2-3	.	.	CASSSKGGTDTQYF	TGTGCCAGCAGCTCAAAGGGGGGCACAGATACGCAGTATTTT
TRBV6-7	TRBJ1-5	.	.	CASSFLRVPSNQPQHF	TGTGCCAGCAGTTTCCTCAGGGTGCCCAGCAATCAGCCCCAGCATTTT
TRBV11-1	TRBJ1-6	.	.	CASSLRGAMRNSPLHF	TGTGCCAGCAGCTTGAGAGGGGCGATGAGGAATTCACCCCTCCACTTT
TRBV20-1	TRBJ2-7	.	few	CSARDAGQEQYEQYF	TGCAGTGCTAGAGATGCCGGGCAGGAGCAATACGAGCAGTACTTC
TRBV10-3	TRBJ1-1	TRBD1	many	CAISTGGADTEAFF	TGTGCCATCAGTACAGGGGGCGCCGACACTGAAGCTTTCTTT
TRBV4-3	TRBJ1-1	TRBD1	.	CASSRYWGQGAKNTEAFF	TGCGCCAGCAGCCGCTACTGGGGACAGGGGGCGAAGAACACTGAAGCTTTCTTT
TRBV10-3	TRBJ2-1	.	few	CAISDARRGTYNEQFF	TGTGCCATCAGTGATGCTAGGAGGGGAACCTACAATGAGCAGTTCTTC
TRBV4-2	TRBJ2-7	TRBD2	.	CASSQESGLGRESYEQYF	TGTGCCAGCAGCCAAGAATCGGGGTTGGGGCGGGAGTCCTACGAGCAGTACTTC
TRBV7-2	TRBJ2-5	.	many	CASSPRVGQETQYF	TGTGCCAGCAGCCCCAGAGTGGGCCAAGAGACCCAGTACTTC
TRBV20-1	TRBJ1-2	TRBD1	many	CSARTGFGYTF	TGCAGTGCTAGGACAGGGTTTGGCTACACCTTC
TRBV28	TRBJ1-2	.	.	CASHSDTLNYGYTF	TGTGCCAGCCATTCGGACACCCTTAACTATGGCTACACCTTC
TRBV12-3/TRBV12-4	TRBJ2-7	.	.	CASTYTTLVHEQYF	TGTGCCAGCACTTATACCACGCTCGTCCACGAGCAGTACTTC
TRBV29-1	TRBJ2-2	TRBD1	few	CSVSTGGTGELFF	TGCAGCGTATCAACAGGGGGCACCGGGGAGCTGTTTTTT
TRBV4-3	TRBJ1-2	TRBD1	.	CASSQGRQGTYGYTF	TGCGCCAGCAGCCAAGGCAGACAGGGTACCTATGGCTACACCTTC
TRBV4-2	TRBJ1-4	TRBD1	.	CASSQDSQGATNEKLFF	TGTGCCAGCAGCCAAGATTCCCAGGGGGCAACTAATGAAAAACTGTTTTTT
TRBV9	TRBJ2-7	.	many	CASSVDPISGEQYF	TGTGCCAGCAGCGTAGACCCGATTTCGGGCGAGCAGTACTTC
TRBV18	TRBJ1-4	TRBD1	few	CASSPTGQGHNEKLFF	TGTGCCAGCTCACCAACTGGACAGGGACATAATGAAAAACTGTTTTTT
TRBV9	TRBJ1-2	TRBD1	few	CASSVGDSGYGYTF	TGTGCCAGCAGCGTAGGGGACAGCGGTTATGGCTACACCTTC
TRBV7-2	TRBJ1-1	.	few	CASSFYQGSYAEAFF	TGTGCCAGCAGCTTTTACCAGGGATCTTACGCTGAAGCTTTCTTT
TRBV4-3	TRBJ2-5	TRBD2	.	CASSQVKASGQETQYF	TGCGCCAGCAGCCAAGTTAAAGCTAGCGGGCAAGAGACCCAGTACTTC
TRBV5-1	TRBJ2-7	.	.	CASSLGFGDEQYF	TGCGCCAGCAGCTTGGGATTCGGGGACGAGCAGTACTTC
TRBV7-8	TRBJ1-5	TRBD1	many	CASSGDSQGRDQPQHF	TGTGCCAGCAGCGGGGATTCACAGGGGAGGGATCAGCCCCAGCATTTT